There are many counts of the clone carrying this T cell receptor (beta chain). Its antigen is undetermined. TCRdb re-called the 5' RACE reads through MiXCR, storing one row per CDR3 protein. Counted here are 9,500 to 12,000 distinct CDR3 sequences, 9.5% to 13% occurring once; the ten biggest clones make up 30% to 35%. These data are taken from a study of spatial heterogeneity in lung cancer. Broader study findings: Blood carried ubiquitous expanded tumor TCRs more at resection than follow-up.

Time point of the sample: blood at routine non-recurrence follow-up after resection. Trimming shortened V by 6 bases and J by 4 bases, and 5 bases separated the two germline ends. The CDR3 is made up of 10 amino acids. CDR1 SQVTM and CDR2 ANQGSEA come from the germline V gene. This receptor was taken from a female donor with early-stage non-small cell lung cancer. The rearrangement joins TRBV29-1 to TRBJ2-3; D gene ambiguous. The starting material was PBMCs, obtained at follow-up. The CDR3 sequence is CSVGADTQYF. The DNA for the CDR3 is TGCAGCGTCGGAGCAGATACGCAGTATTTT.